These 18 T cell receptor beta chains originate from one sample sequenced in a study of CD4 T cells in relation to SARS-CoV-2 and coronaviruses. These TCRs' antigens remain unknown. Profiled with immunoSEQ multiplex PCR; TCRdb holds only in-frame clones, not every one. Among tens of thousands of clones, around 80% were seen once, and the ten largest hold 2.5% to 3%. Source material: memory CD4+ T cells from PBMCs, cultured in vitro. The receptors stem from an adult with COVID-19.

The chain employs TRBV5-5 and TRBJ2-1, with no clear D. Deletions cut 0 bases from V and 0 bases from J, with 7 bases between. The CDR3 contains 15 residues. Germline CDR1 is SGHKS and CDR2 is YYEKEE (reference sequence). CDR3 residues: CASSLDGDSYNEQFF. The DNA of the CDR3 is TGTGCCAGCAGCTTGGATGGAGACTCCTACAATGAGCAGTTCTTC.

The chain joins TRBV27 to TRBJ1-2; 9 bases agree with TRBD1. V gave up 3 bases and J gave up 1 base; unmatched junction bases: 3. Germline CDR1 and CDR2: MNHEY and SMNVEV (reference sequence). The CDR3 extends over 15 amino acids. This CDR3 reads CASSFTGGRNYGYTF. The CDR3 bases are TGTGCCAGCAGTTTTACAGGGGGCCGTAACTATGGCTACACCTTC.

The CDR3, as DNA: TGTGCCAGCAGTCGACTAGCGGGAGACACAGATACGCAGTATTTT. This gives the protein CASSRLAGDTDTQYF. The chain links TRBV28 to TRBJ2-3; the match to TRBD2 covers 12 bases. This CDR3 is 15 amino acids long. CDR1 MDHEN and CDR2 SYDVKM come from the germline V gene. The V segment lost 5 bases and the J segment 2 bases; nucleotides outside the gene matches: 2.

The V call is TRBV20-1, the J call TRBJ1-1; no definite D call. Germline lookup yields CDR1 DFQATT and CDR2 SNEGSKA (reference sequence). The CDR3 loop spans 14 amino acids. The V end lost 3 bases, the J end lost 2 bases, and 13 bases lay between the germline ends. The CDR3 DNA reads TGCAGTGCTAGTAGTCCCCCAGGTAACACTGAAGCTTTCTTT. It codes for CSASSPPGNTEAFF.

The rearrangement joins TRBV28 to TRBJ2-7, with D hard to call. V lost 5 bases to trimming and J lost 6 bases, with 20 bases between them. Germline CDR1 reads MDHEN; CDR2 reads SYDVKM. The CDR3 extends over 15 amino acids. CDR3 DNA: TGTGCCAGCAGTCCCTTCGGACGGTCAGCTATCGAGCAGTACTTC. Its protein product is CASSPFGRSAIEQYF.

The CDR3 spells CASRSGARGYEQYF. In DNA form, the CDR3 reads TGTGCCAGCAGGTCCGGGGCAAGAGGGTACGAGCAGTACTTC. The J gene is TRBJ2-7, the V gene TRBV25-1; D is possibly TRBD1 or TRBD2 (5 bases each). The CDR3 spans 14 residues. The V and J ends lost 6 bases and 4 bases respectively, with 16 bases between them. From germline, CDR1 is MGHDK and CDR2 SYGVNS.

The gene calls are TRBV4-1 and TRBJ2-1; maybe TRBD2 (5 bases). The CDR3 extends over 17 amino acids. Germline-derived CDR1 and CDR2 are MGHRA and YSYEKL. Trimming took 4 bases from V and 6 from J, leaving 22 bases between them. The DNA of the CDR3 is TGCGCCAGCAGCCCGTTAAGTGTCGGGAAGAGGTTCAATGAGCAGTTCTTC. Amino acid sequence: CASSPLSVGKRFNEQFF.

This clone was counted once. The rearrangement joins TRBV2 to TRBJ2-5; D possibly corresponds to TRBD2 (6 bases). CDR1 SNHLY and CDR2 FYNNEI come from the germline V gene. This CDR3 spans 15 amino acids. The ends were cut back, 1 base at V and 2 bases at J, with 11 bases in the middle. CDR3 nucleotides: TGTGCCAGCAGTGAAGGGGCGGGAAGGCAAGAGACCCAGTACTTC. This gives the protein CASSEGAGRQETQYF. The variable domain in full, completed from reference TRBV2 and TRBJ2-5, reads EPEVTQTPSHQVTQMGQEVILRCVPISNHLYFYWYRQILGQKVEFLVSFYNNEISEKSEIFDDQFSVERPDGSNFTLKIRSTKLEDSAMYFCASSEGAGRQETQYFGPGTRLLVL.

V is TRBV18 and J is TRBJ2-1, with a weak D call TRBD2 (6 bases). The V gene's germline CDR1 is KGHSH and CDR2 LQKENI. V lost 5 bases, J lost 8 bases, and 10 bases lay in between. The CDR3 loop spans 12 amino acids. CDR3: CASSSRGYEQFF. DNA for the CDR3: TGTGCCAGCTCATCTCGGGGGTATGAGCAGTTCTTC.

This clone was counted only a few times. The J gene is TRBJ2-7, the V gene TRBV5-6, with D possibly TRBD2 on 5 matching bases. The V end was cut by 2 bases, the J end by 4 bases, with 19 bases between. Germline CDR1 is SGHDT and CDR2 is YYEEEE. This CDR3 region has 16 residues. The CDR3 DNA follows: TGTGCCAGCAGCTTAATCGGGCATTCGGGGTGGTACGAGCAGTACTTC. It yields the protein CASSLIGHSGWYEQYF.

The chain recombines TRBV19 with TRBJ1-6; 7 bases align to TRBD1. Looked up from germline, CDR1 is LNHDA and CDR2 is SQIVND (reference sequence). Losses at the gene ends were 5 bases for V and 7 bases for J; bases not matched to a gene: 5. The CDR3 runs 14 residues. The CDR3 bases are TGTGCCAGTAGTCTCTCAGGGGGGAATTCACCCCTCCACTTT. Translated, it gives CASSLSGGNSPLHF.

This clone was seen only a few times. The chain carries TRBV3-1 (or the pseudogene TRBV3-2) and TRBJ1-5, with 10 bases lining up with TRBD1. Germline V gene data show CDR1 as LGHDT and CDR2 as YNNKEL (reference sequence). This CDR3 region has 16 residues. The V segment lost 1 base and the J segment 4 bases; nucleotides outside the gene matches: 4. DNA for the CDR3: TGTGCCAGCAGCCAAGGGACAGGGGGTAGAAATCAGCCCCAGCATTTT. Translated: CASSQGTGGRNQPQHF.

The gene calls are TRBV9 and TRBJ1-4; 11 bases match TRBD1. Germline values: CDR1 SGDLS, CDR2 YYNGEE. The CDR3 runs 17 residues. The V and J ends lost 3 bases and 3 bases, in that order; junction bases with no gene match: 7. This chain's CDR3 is CASSAGDRGVANEKLFF. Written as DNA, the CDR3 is TGTGCCAGCAGCGCGGGGGACAGGGGGGTTGCTAATGAAAAACTGTTTTTT.

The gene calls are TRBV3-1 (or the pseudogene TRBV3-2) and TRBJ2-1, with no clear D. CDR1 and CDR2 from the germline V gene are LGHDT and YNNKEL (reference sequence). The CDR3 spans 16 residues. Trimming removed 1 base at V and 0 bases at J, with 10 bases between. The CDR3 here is CASSQVSYSSYNEQFF. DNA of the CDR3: TGTGCCAGCAGCCAAGTCAGCTATAGCTCCTACAATGAGCAGTTCTTC.

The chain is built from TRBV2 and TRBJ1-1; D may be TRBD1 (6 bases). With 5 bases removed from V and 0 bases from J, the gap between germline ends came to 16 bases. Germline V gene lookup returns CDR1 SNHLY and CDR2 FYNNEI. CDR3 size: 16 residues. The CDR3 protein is CASSSLAGQMNTEAFF. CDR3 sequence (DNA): TGTGCCAGCAGTTCCCTAGCAGGACAGATGAACACTGAAGCTTTCTTT. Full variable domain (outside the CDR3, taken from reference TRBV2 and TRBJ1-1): EPEVTQTPSHQVTQMGQEVILRCVPISNHLYFYWYRQILGQKVEFLVSFYNNEISEKSEIFDDQFSVERPDGSNFTLKIRSTKLEDSAMYFCASSSLAGQMNTEAFFGQGTRLTVV.

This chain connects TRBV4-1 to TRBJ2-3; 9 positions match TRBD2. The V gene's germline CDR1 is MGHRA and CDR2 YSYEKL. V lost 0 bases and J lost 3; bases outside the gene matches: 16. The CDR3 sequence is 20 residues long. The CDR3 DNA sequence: TGCGCCAGCAGCCAAGAGAAGTGGAGGGCGGGCGGGAGGGCGACAGATACGCAGTATTTT. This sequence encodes CASSQEKWRAGGRATDTQYF.

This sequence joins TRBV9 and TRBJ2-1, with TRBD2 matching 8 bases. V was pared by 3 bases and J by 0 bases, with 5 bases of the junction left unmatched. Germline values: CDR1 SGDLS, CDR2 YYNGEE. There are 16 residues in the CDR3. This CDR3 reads CASSGYSGVSYNEQFF. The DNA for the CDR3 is TGTGCCAGCAGCGGGTATAGCGGGGTCTCCTACAATGAGCAGTTCTTC.

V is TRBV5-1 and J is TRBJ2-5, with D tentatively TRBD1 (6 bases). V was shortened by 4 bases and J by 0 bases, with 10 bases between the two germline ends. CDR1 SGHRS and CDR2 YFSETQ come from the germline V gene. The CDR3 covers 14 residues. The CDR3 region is CASSQGRYQETQYF. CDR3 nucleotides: TGCGCCAGCAGCCAGGGGAGATACCAAGAGACCCAGTACTTC.